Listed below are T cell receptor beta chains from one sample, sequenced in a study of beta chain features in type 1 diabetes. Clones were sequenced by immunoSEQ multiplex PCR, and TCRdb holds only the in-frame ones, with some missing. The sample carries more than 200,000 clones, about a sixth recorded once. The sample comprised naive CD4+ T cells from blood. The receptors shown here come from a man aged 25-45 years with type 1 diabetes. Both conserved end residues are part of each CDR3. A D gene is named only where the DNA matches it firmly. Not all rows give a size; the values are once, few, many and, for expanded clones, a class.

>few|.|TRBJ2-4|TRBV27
CASSGGLAKNIQYF
TGTGCCAGCAGTGGCGGGCTAGCCAAAAACATTCAGTACTTC
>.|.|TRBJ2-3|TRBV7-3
CASSSLGGGTDTQYF
TGTGCCAGCAGCTCACTAGGAGGGGGCACAGATACGCAGTATTTT
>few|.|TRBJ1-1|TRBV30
CAWSTSTEAFF
TGTGCCTGGAGTACAAGCACTGAAGCTTTCTTT
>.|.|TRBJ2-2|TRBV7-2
CASSPTGPRNTGELFF
TGTGCCAGCAGCCCAACCGGGCCCCGGAACACCGGGGAGCTGTTTTTT
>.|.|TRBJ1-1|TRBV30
CASTRGGFDEAFF
TGTGCCTCAACCCGAGGGGGTTTCGATGAAGCTTTCTTT
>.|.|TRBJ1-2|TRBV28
CASSLFGYGYTF
TGTGCCAGCAGTTTATTTGGCTATGGCTACACCTTC
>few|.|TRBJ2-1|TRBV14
CASSQVRRANEQFF
TGTGCCAGCAGCCAAGTTCGCAGGGCAAATGAGCAGTTCTTC
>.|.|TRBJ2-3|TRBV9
CASSVRLDTQYF
TGTGCCAGCAGCGTTAGATTGGATACGCAGTATTTT
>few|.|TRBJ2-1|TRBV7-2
CASSLGQGPYNEQFF
TGTGCCAGCAGCTTGGGGCAGGGACCCTACAATGAGCAGTTCTTC
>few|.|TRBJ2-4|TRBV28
CASSLAIAKNIQYF
TGTGCCAGCAGTTTGGCAATAGCCAAAAACATTCAGTACTTC
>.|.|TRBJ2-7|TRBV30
CAWSSFSYEQYF
TGTGCCTGGAGTTCCTTCTCCTACGAGCAGTACTTC
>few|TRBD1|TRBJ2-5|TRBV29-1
CSVQQGYGETQYF
TGCAGCGTCCAACAGGGGTACGGCGAGACCCAGTACTTC
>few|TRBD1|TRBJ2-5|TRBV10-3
CAISRGQARTILQETQYF
TGTGCCATCAGCCGCGGACAGGCCAGAACGATCCTCCAAGAGACCCAGTACTTC
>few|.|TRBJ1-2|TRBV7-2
CASSLVGGEYGYTF
TGTGCCAGCAGCTTAGTTGGGGGCGAGTATGGCTACACCTTC